Listed below are T cell receptor beta chains from one sample, sequenced in a study of shared clonotypes between healthy human individuals. This table comes from immunoSEQ multiplex PCR, and its TCRdb copy is limited to in-frame clones, with some not included. The sample lists just over 2,000,000 clones; about 95% were seen once. The sequencing sample was made of naive CD8+ T cells sorted from blood. These receptors came from a man aged 18-30 years in good health. Each CDR3 is given with its conserved first and last residue. A D gene is named only where the DNA matches it firmly. The listing skips clone size in some rows; elsewhere it reads once, few, many or a size class.

cdr3_length	v_call	clone_size	d_call	j_call	cdr3_nt	cdr3_aa
13	TRBV6-6	NA	NA	TRBJ2-3	TGTGCCAGCAGTTACCAGGGGACAGATACGCAGTATTTT	CASSYQGTDTQYF
14	TRBV5-4	few	NA	TRBJ2-5	TGTGCCACCTCTAGGGGGGGAACGGAAGAGACCCAGTACTTC	CATSRGGTEETQYF
13	TRBV4-1	once	NA	TRBJ2-7	TGCGCCAGCAGCCAAATCGTCGACTACGAGCAGTACTTC	CASSQIVDYEQYF
14	TRBV4-1	NA	NA	TRBJ2-3	TGCGCCAGCAGCCAGTTCACTAGCACAGATACGCAGTATTTT	CASSQFTSTDTQYF
16	TRBV4-2	NA	TRBD1	TRBJ1-2	TGTGCCAGCAGCCCCCAGGGGGGGTCCAACCCCTATGGCTACACCTTC	CASSPQGGSNPYGYTF
11	TRBV7-9	NA	NA	TRBJ2-5	TGTGCCAGCAGCGGGGGGTTCACCCAGTACTTC	CASSGGFTQYF
12	TRBV5-6	NA	NA	TRBJ2-7	TGTGCCAGCAGCTGGGCCTCCTACGAGCAGTACTTC	CASSWASYEQYF
15	TRBV6-1	NA	TRBD2	TRBJ2-7	TGTGCCAGCAGTGAATGGGGGACTAGCGGGTACGAGCAGTACTTC	CASSEWGTSGYEQYF
15	TRBV6-5	NA	NA	TRBJ2-2	TGTGCCAGCAGTCAAGGGGGGTTCGACACCGGGGAGCTGTTTTTT	CASSQGGFDTGELFF
12	TRBV6-6	once	NA	TRBJ2-1	TGTGCCAGCAGTTACGGATGGAATGAGCAGTTCTTC	CASSYGWNEQFF
15	TRBV30	NA	NA	TRBJ2-7	TGTGCCTGGAAAATGGGTGAGGGGATCATAGACGAGCAGTACTTC	CAWKMGEGIIDEQYF
14	TRBV23-1	NA	NA	TRBJ1-5	TGCGCCAGCAGTCAATCCTACACGGGGCAGCCCCAGCATTTT	CASSQSYTGQPQHF
10	TRBV2	many	NA	TRBJ2-5	TGTGCCAGCAGTGAAGAGACCCAGTACTTC	CASSEETQYF
13	TRBV6-5	NA	NA	TRBJ1-2	TGTGCCAGCAGTTACTTCTCTAACTATGGCTACACCTTC	CASSYFSNYGYTF
16	TRBV27	NA	NA	TRBJ1-2	TGTGCCAGCAGTCCCTCATGGACAGACTTTTTCTATGGCTACACCTTC	CASSPSWTDFFYGYTF
13	TRBV7-2	NA	NA	TRBJ2-3	TGTGCCCTCGGGACTGCTAAGACAGATACGCAGTATTTT	CALGTAKTDTQYF
14	TRBV4-3	NA	NA	TRBJ2-5	TGCGCCAGCAGCCAAGATTGGGGGAAGGAAACCCAGTACTTC	CASSQDWGKETQYF
14	TRBV28	NA	NA	TRBJ2-7	TGTGCCAGCAGTGCTCAGGGTTGGAGCTACGAGCAGTACTTC	CASSAQGWSYEQYF
16	TRBV4-3	NA	NA	TRBJ1-2	TGCGCCAGCAGCCAAGCCTGGGGGAACCCTAACTATGGCTACACCTTC	CASSQAWGNPNYGYTF
13	TRBV4-1	once	NA	TRBJ2-7	TGCGCCAGCAGCCAAGGACGGGTCTACGAGCAGTACTTC	CASSQGRVYEQYF
16	TRBV27	NA	NA	TRBJ2-1	TGTGCCAGCAGTTCCCTGGGAGTGCTGAGTTACAATGAGCAGTTCTTC	CASSSLGVLSYNEQFF
15	TRBV4-1	NA	TRBD1	TRBJ1-2	TGCGCCAGCAGCCAAGATATTGGGACAGCCTATGGCTACACCTTC	CASSQDIGTAYGYTF
15	TRBV2	NA	NA	TRBJ1-1	TGTGCCAGCAGTGAAGGTGTAAACCCGAACACTGAAGCTTTCTTT	CASSEGVNPNTEAFF
10	TRBV20-1	NA	NA	TRBJ2-7	TGCAGTGCTAGCGGAGGCGAGCAGTACTTC	CSASGGEQYF
15	TRBV9	NA	NA	TRBJ2-5	TGTGCCAGCAGCGTAGGGGGGCAGTTCCAAGAGACCCAGTACTTC	CASSVGGQFQETQYF
13	TRBV19	NA	NA	TRBJ2-7	TGTGCCAGTAGTTGGGGCCCTGCCTACGAGCAGTACTTC	CASSWGPAYEQYF
13	TRBV7-9	NA	NA	TRBJ2-4	TGTGCCAGCAGCTTAGTAGGCCAAAACATTCAGTACTTC	CASSLVGQNIQYF
14	TRBV27	NA	TRBD2	TRBJ2-1	TGTGCCAGCAGCACCGGGACTAGAGGAAATGAGCAGTTCTTC	CASSTGTRGNEQFF
14	TRBV10-1	NA	NA	TRBJ2-7	TGCGCCAGCAGTGAGTCAGGGGGCCGGGGGGAGCAGTACTTC	CASSESGGRGEQYF
12	TRBV5-1	once	NA	TRBJ2-7	TGCGCCAGCTCCGGGGAACGCTACGAGCAGTACTTC	CASSGERYEQYF
14	TRBV2	NA	TRBD1	TRBJ2-7	TGTGCCAGCCCTGGGACAGGGTCCTCCTACGAGCAGTACTTC	CASPGTGSSYEQYF
13	TRBV19	few	TRBD1	TRBJ2-7	TGTGCCAGTAGTCGGGACAGGGGGCTCGAGCAGTACTTC	CASSRDRGLEQYF
13	TRBV19	NA	NA	TRBJ1-1	TGTGCCAGTTCCACGGGGGCGTCCACTGAAGCTTTCTTT	CASSTGASTEAFF
14	TRBV10-3	NA	NA	TRBJ1-1	TGTGCCATCAGTGAGAGGCGGACTCCAAGCGAAGCTTTCTTT	CAISERRTPSEAFF
19	TRBV9	NA	TRBD2	TRBJ2-3	TGTGCCAGCAGCTCCCCCATGGCTAGCGGGAGGGAAAGCACAGATACGCAGTATTTT	CASSSPMASGRESTDTQYF
15	TRBV2	once	NA	TRBJ2-2	TGTGCCAGCAGTGGCCACAGGTCTGCACGGGGGGAGCTGTTTTTT	CASSGHRSARGELFF
10	TRBV6-5	NA	NA	TRBJ1-1	TGTGCCAGCAGGGGCACTGAAGCTTTCTTT	CASRGTEAFF
11	TRBV13	NA	TRBD1	TRBJ2-5	TGTGCCAGCAGCTGGGGACAGATAAAATACTTC	CASSWGQIKYF
14	TRBV2	few	TRBD1	TRBJ1-4	TGTGCCAGCAGTGGGGACAGTACCAATGAAAAACTGTTTTTT	CASSGDSTNEKLFF
14	TRBV27	NA	TRBD2	TRBJ2-1	TGTGCCAGCTCCCCCTTCGGGGGGGACAATGAGCAGTTCTTC	CASSPFGGDNEQFF
10	TRBV19	NA	NA	TRBJ1-6	TGTGCCAGCATCCCATCACCCCTCCACTTT	CASIPSPLHF
15	TRBV7-2	NA	NA	TRBJ2-3	TGTGCCAGCAGCCCATCCCTAGCGTCGCCAGATACGCAGTATTTT	CASSPSLASPDTQYF
20	TRBV27	NA	NA	TRBJ1-6	TGTGCCAGCAGACCCTATAGGAGTGGAAGAAGCGAACCTTATAATTCACCCCTCCACTTT	CASRPYRSGRSEPYNSPLHF
15	TRBV6-5	NA	TRBD1	TRBJ2-1	TGTGCCAGCAGTTATATTAGGCAGGGGGCAGGGGAGCAGTTCTTC	CASSYIRQGAGEQFF
17	TRBV4-1	once	TRBD1	TRBJ1-5	TGCGCCAGCAGCTTGGAAGAAAACAGGGGCACGAATCAGCCCCAGCATTTT	CASSLEENRGTNQPQHF
16	TRBV28	NA	TRBD2	TRBJ2-7	TGTGCCAGCAGACACCTACGGGGGGTTAGCTCCTACGAGCAGTACTTC	CASRHLRGVSSYEQYF
14	TRBV21-1	once	NA	TRBJ1-4	TGTGCCAGCAGCAAGGAGGGAACTAATGAAAAACTGTTTTTT	CASSKEGTNEKLFF
15	TRBV5-4	NA	NA	TRBJ1-1	TGTGCCAGCAGCTCACCGGGACAAGTGAACACTGAAGCTTTCTTT	CASSSPGQVNTEAFF
13	TRBV29-1	NA	NA	TRBJ2-5	TGCAGCGTTGAAGAGAGGCTTGAAGAGACCCAGTACTTC	CSVEERLEETQYF
14	TRBV4-1	NA	NA	TRBJ2-3	TGCGCCAGCAGCCAAGAGGGGGGGCGGGATACGCAGTATTTT	CASSQEGGRDTQYF
17	TRBV4-3	NA	TRBD2	TRBJ2-3	TGCGCCAGCAGCCATCTAGTTATTCCCGCGGGAGCAGATACGCAGTATTTT	CASSHLVIPAGADTQYF
15	TRBV9	NA	TRBD2	TRBJ2-7	TGTGCCAGCAGCGTGTCCTGGGCGGGAGCCTACGAGCAGTACTTC	CASSVSWAGAYEQYF
13	TRBV7-8	NA	TRBD1	TRBJ2-7	TGTGCCAGCAGCCCGGGACAGGGTTACGAGCAGTACTTC	CASSPGQGYEQYF
14	TRBV19	NA	TRBD1	TRBJ2-7	TGTGCCAGTAGTGTCGGGACAGGGGGCTACGAGCAGTACTTC	CASSVGTGGYEQYF